Described below is a single T cell receptor beta chain sequence and its context. The data derive from a study of blood T cell repertoires in COVID-19. On the study more broadly: Samples of COVID-19 (acute and convalescent) were obtained from the United States, Italy and Spain. PBMCs, B-cell-depleted T cells, or T cells provided the cDNA or gDNA that made up the material.

In the source study's methods: Amplified reference gene primers provided the basis for estimating nucleated cell counts. The repertoire was sequenced with immunoSEQ multiplex PCR; TCRdb's copy has only in-frame clones and lacks some. V and J calls and clone size are those listed in that table; D and trimming were worked out from the DNA. Of fewer than 500,000 clones in the sample, roughly 90% were seen once. Germline V gene data show CDR1 as SEHNR and CDR2 as FQNEAQ (reference sequence). This CDR3 has 18 residues. V lost 5 bases and J lost 1, with 22 bases in between. Sequenced sample: peripheral blood. This chain connects TRBV7-9 to TRBJ2-3, with D tentatively TRBD2 (6 bases). This TCR came from a woman in her 30s with acute or convalescent COVID-19. CDR3 residues: CASSNLELIGGGTDTQYF. As DNA, the CDR3 is TGTGCCAGCAGCAACCTGGAACTGATCGGCGGGGGCACAGATACGCAGTATTTT.